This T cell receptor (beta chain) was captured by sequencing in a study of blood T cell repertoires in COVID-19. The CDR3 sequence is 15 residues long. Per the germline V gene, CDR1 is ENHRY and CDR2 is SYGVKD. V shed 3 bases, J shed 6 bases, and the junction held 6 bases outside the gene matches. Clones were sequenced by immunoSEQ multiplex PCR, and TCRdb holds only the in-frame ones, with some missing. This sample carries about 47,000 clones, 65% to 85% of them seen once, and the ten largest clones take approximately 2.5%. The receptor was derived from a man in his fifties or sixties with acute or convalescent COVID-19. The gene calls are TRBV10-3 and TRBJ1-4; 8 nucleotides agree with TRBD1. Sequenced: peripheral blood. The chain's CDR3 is CAISDPTGVDEKLFF. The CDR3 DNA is TGTGCCATCAGTGACCCGACAGGGGTGGATGAAAAACTGTTTTTT.